This TCR beta chain was identified in a study of type 1 regulatory T cells. Across the study: T-allo10 is an in vitro-generated, Tr1-enriched CD4 T cell product specific for alloantigen.

This clonotype was counted a few times. The CDR3 is 15 residues long. The V and J ends lost 1 base and 4 bases respectively, with 12 bases between them. The V gene's germline CDR1 is SGHRS and CDR2 YFSETQ. TCRdb re-called the reads through MiXCR, storing one row per CDR3 protein. The sample lists around 88,000 distinct CDR3 sequences, 31% occurring once. The chain employs TRBV5-1 and TRBJ1-3, with unresolved D. The sequenced sample was CD4+ T cells, either the whole sample or a sorted fraction (not recorded which). This receptor was identified in a human donor in good health. CDR3 in DNA: TGCGCCAGCAGCTTGACGGGCCCGTCCGGAAACACCATATATTTT. It encodes CASSLTGPSGNTIYF.